A selection of T cell receptor beta chains follows, all from one sample in a study of cytomegalovirus exposure and HLA in healthy donors. Assay: immunoSEQ multiplex PCR; the TCRdb copy retains only in-frame clones and omits some. In the table there are fewer than 150,000 clones, under 85% of which are singletons. The sample was PBMCs. These receptor sequences come from a man aged 30-40 years in good health and CMV-seronegative. CDR3s include the opening cysteine and the closing phenylalanine or tryptophan. Fields, in order: V gene, D gene, clone size, J gene, CDR3 DNA, CDR3 protein. D genes are given only for firm matches. Expanded clones are given a class, and other clones once, few, many or no size at all.

TRBV10-3	NA	once	TRBJ1-5	TGTGCCATCTCTGAACAGTTTGATCAGCCCCAGCATTTT	CAISEQFDQPQHF
TRBV5-1	TRBD1	few	TRBJ1-4	TGCGCCAGCAGCTTGGCAGGGGGGCCAAATGAAAAACTGTTTTTT	CASSLAGGPNEKLFF
TRBV5-6	TRBD2	NA	TRBJ2-1	TGTGCCAGCAGCTCAACTAGCGTCTCCTACAATGAGCAGTTCTTC	CASSSTSVSYNEQFF
TRBV5-4	NA	few	TRBJ2-7	TGTGCCAGCAGCGTCAGGGGAAACTACGAGCAGTACTTC	CASSVRGNYEQYF
TRBV9	NA	NA	TRBJ1-1	TGTGCCAGCAGCCCCATGTTGAACACTGAAGCTTTCTTT	CASSPMLNTEAFF
TRBV7-2	TRBD2	NA	TRBJ2-3	TGTGCCAGCAGCTTTTTACCACTAGCGGGAGGGCGCACAGATACGCAGTATTTT	CASSFLPLAGGRTDTQYF
TRBV11-3	NA	NA	TRBJ1-5	TGTGCCCGACGACAGGATCGGCAGCCCCAGCATTTT	CARRQDRQPQHF
TRBV6-1	NA	NA	TRBJ2-7	TGTGCCAGCAGTGATGGGGAACAGGGAGGGACTATCTCCTACGAGCAGTACTTC	CASSDGEQGGTISYEQYF
TRBV7-3	NA	NA	TRBJ2-7	TGTGCCAGCAGCTGGGGAGGATCCTACGAGCAGTACTTC	CASSWGGSYEQYF
TRBV4-1	NA	NA	TRBJ1-2	TGCGCCAGCAGCCAAGGCTTGGGCAGAAAAGGAAAAAACTATGGCTACACCTTC	CASSQGLGRKGKNYGYTF
TRBV9	TRBD1	few	TRBJ2-1	TGTGCCAGCAGCGTAGGGGACAGGATCTCTGGGTTTTACAATGAGCAGTTCTTC	CASSVGDRISGFYNEQFF
TRBV7-6	TRBD2	once	TRBJ2-7	TGTGCCAGCAGCTTAGTCACGGGGGGAGAGGCTCGCTACGAGCAGTACTTC	CASSLVTGGEARYEQYF
TRBV5-1	TRBD2	NA	TRBJ2-7	TGCGCCAGCAGCTCACAGAGCGGGAGCCACTACGAGCAGTACTTC	CASSSQSGSHYEQYF
TRBV27	TRBD1	NA	TRBJ2-7	TGTGCCAGCAGTTTGGGGACAGTGGCCTACGAGCAGTACTTC	CASSLGTVAYEQYF
TRBV6-6	TRBD1	NA	TRBJ2-7	TGTGCCAGCAGTCCAACCCGGGACAGCTCCTACGAGCAGTACTTC	CASSPTRDSSYEQYF
TRBV5-4	NA	few	TRBJ2-7	TGTGCCAGCAGCATGGCGGGGGACAGTGCCTACGAGCAGTACTTC	CASSMAGDSAYEQYF
TRBV7-9	NA	NA	TRBJ1-2	TGTGCCAGCAGCTTAACAGTGGCTAACTATGGCTACACCTTC	CASSLTVANYGYTF
TRBV28	TRBD1	NA	TRBJ1-1	TGTGCCAGCGAGGACAGGGCTGAAGCTTTCTTT	CASEDRAEAFF
TRBV6-6	TRBD1	once	TRBJ1-1	TGTGCCAGCAGTTACCAACAGGGGGCGACTGAAGCTTTCTTT	CASSYQQGATEAFF
TRBV7-2	NA	NA	TRBJ2-7	TGTGCCAGCAGCTTTATGGGAGGAACCAACTACGAGCAGTACTTC	CASSFMGGTNYEQYF
TRBV7-2	TRBD1	NA	TRBJ1-2	TGTGCCAGCAGCTCTCCGGGACAGGGCTTTGGTTATGGCTACACCTTC	CASSSPGQGFGYGYTF
TRBV29-1	TRBD2	NA	TRBJ2-7	TGCAGCGTTGTTGCCACTAGCGGGAGGACCGACGAGCAGTACTTC	CSVVATSGRTDEQYF
TRBV6-6	TRBD2	NA	TRBJ2-7	TGTGCCAGCAGTGGGACTAGCGGGGGGTACTCCTACGAGCAGTACTTC	CASSGTSGGYSYEQYF
TRBV5-1	NA	NA	TRBJ2-7	TGCGCCAGCAGCTTGGGAGGTTTATCCTACGAGCAGTACTTC	CASSLGGLSYEQYF
TRBV6-6	NA	NA	TRBJ2-5	TGTGCCAGCAGGTCCACTAGGGCGGAGACCCAGTACTTC	CASRSTRAETQYF
TRBV2	NA	NA	TRBJ1-1	TGTGCCAGCAGTGGATCAGAGGGCACTGAAGCTTTCTTT	CASSGSEGTEAFF
TRBV7-2	TRBD2	once	TRBJ2-3	TGTGCCAGCAGCTTAAAGGCGGGGGTCACAGATACGCAGTATTTT	CASSLKAGVTDTQYF
TRBV27	NA	few	TRBJ2-7	TGTGCCAGCAGTTTCGTTGGGCGCTACGAGCAGTACTTC	CASSFVGRYEQYF
TRBV7-9	TRBD2	NA	TRBJ2-7	TGTTCCAGCGGGGTTAGGGGTTTCCACGAGCAGTACTTC	CSSGVRGFHEQYF
TRBV2	TRBD1	NA	TRBJ1-2	TGTGCCAGCAGTGACTGGGACAGGAATAACTATGGCTACACCTTC	CASSDWDRNNYGYTF
TRBV6-5	NA	NA	TRBJ1-1	TGTGCCAGCAGTCGCACAATCACAGGAGCCACTGAAGCTTTCTTT	CASSRTITGATEAFF
TRBV4-2	TRBD1	few	TRBJ1-6	TGTGCCAGCAGGAGATCGACAGGGGAAGATTCACCCCTCCACTTT	CASRRSTGEDSPLHF
TRBV7-2	TRBD2	NA	TRBJ2-7	TGTGCCAGCAGCCCAGGGACTAGAGGGGAGCAGTACTTC	CASSPGTRGEQYF
TRBV21-1	NA	NA	TRBJ2-7	TGTGCCAGCATCTTTGAGAGCAGGGGCGGTTACGAGCAGTACTTC	CASIFESRGGYEQYF
TRBV4-2	NA	once	TRBJ2-5	TGTGCCAGCAGCCAAGATAGAGGAGAGACCCAGTACTTC	CASSQDRGETQYF
TRBV5-1	TRBD1	few	TRBJ2-2	TGCGCCAGCAAAGGGGGCGGGCAGGTTGCAGCCGGGGAGCTGTTTTTT	CASKGGGQVAAGELFF
TRBV28	NA	once	TRBJ1-2	TGTGCCAGCAGTTTATCTTCCGGGGACAACATCTATGGCTACACCTTC	CASSLSSGDNIYGYTF
TRBV19	NA	NA	TRBJ1-3	TGTGCCAGTAGTTCGCAGGGGAGAGGAAACACCATATATTTT	CASSSQGRGNTIYF
TRBV29-1	NA	NA	TRBJ1-2	TGCAGCGTTGAACTATCAGGGTCGGACTATGGCTACACCTTC	CSVELSGSDYGYTF
TRBV19	TRBD2	NA	TRBJ2-1	TGTGCCAGTAGTATTCTTGCGCGGGGGAGCTCCTATAATGAGCAGTTCTTC	CASSILARGSSYNEQFF
TRBV29-1	TRBD2	NA	TRBJ2-3	TGCAGCGTTGAACTAGCGGGGGTAGATACGCAGTATTTT	CSVELAGVDTQYF
TRBV2	NA	NA	TRBJ2-6	TGTGCCAGCAGTAACGACAGAGCCGGGGCCAACGTCCTGACTTTC	CASSNDRAGANVLTF
TRBV5-1	NA	NA	TRBJ2-4	TGCGCCGGCAGCCCCGCTGATAGTCTGCGGAACATTCAGTACTTC	CAGSPADSLRNIQYF
TRBV5-1	NA	NA	TRBJ1-2	TGCGCCAGCAGCTTGGCGGTTCGGGATTCCTACACCTTC	CASSLAVRDSYTF
TRBV15	TRBD1	NA	TRBJ1-3	TGTGCCACCAGCGGAAGGACAGGGGCCTCTGGAAACACCATATATTTT	CATSGRTGASGNTIYF
TRBV5-6	TRBD1	NA	TRBJ1-2	TGTGCCAGCAGCTTGGATCCCGGACAGGGGCCATATGGCTACACCTTC	CASSLDPGQGPYGYTF
TRBV14	NA	NA	TRBJ1-2	TGTGCCAGCAGCCCCTGGACCGACAGCCCCGGGGGCTACACCTTC	CASSPWTDSPGGYTF
TRBV28	NA	NA	TRBJ1-3	TGTGCCAGCACCCCTGAGTTGGGGGGAGTTGGAAACACCATATATTTT	CASTPELGGVGNTIYF
TRBV5-6	NA	few	TRBJ1-1	TGTGCCAGCAGCCAGACTGAGAACACTGAAGCTTTCTTT	CASSQTENTEAFF
TRBV6-1	NA	NA	TRBJ2-7	TGTGCCAGCCGTTCTGGACAGTCCTACGAGCAGTACTTC	CASRSGQSYEQYF